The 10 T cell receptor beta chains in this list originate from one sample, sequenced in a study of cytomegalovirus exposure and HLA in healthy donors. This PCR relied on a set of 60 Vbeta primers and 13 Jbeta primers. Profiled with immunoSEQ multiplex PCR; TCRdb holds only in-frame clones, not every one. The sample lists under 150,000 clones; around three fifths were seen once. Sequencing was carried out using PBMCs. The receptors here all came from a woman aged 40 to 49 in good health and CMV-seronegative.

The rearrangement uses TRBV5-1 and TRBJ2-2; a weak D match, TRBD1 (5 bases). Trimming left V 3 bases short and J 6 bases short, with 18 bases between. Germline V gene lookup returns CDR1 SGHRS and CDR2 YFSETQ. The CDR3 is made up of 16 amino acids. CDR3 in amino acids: CASSSETDLRAGELFF. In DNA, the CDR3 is TGCGCCAGCAGCTCTGAGACAGACCTCAGGGCCGGGGAGCTGTTTTTT.

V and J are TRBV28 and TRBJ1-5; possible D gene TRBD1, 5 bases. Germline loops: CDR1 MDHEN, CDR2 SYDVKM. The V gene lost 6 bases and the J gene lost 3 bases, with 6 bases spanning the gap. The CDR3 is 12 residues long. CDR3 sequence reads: CASRGPNQPQHF. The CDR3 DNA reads TGTGCCAGCAGGGGGCCCAATCAGCCCCAGCATTTT.

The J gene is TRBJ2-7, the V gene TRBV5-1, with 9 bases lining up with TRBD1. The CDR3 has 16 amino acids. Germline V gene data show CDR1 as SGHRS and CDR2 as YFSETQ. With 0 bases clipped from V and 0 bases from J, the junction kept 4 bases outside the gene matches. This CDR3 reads CASSLGGTGSSYEQYF. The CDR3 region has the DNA TGCGCCAGCAGCTTGGGAGGGACAGGGAGCTCCTACGAGCAGTACTTC.

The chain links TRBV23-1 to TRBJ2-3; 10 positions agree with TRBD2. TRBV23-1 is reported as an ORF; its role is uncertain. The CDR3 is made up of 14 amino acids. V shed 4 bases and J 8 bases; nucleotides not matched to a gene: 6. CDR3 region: CASSLGLAGATQYF. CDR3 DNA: TGCGCCAGCAGTCTAGGGCTAGCGGGGGCTACGCAGTATTTT.

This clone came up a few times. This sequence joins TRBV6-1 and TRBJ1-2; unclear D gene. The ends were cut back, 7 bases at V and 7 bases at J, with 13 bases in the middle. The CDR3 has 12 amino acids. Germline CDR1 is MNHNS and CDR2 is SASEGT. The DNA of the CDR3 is TGTGCCAGCACTCTTACGACGGGTGGCTACACCTTC. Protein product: CASTLTTGGYTF.

The CDR3 DNA is TGCGCCAGCAGCCAATCACCGGGACTAGCATCCGGGGAGCTGTTTTTT. Protein: CASSQSPGLASGELFF. The chain employs TRBV4-1 and TRBJ2-2, with 9 bases identical to TRBD2. The ends lost 2 bases at V and 6 bases at J; junction bases unmatched: 7. The CDR3 contains 16 residues. Looked up from germline, CDR1 is MGHRA and CDR2 is YSYEKL.

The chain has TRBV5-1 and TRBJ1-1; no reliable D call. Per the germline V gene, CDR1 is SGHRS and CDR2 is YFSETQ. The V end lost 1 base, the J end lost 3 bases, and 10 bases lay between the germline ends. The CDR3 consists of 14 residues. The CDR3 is CASSLFPRDTEAFF. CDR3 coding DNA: TGCGCCAGCAGCTTGTTCCCGAGGGACACTGAAGCTTTCTTT.

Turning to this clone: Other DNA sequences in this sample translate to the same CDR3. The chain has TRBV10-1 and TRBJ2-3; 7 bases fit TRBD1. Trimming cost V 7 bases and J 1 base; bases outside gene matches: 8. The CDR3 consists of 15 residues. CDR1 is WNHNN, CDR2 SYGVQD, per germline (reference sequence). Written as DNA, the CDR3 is TGCGCCAGCACCAAGACAGGGATGGGCACAGATACGCAGTATTTT. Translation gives CASTKTGMGTDTQYF.

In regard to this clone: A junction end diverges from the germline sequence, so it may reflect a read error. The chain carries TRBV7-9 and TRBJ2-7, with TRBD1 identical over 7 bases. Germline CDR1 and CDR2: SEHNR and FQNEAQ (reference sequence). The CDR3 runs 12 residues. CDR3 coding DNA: TGTGCCAGCAGCTTAGAGGGACAGAGGAAGGACTTC. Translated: CASSLEGQRKDF. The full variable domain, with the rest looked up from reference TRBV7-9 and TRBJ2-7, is DTGVSQNPRHKITKRGQNVTFRCDPISEHNRLYWYRQTLGQGPEFLTYFQNEAQLEKSRLLSDRFSAERPKGSFSTLEIQRTEQGDSAMYLCASSLEGQRKDFGPGTRLTVT.

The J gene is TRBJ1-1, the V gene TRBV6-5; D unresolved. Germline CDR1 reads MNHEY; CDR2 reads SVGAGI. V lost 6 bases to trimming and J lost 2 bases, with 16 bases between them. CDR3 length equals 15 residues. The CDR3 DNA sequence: TGTGCCAGCAGAGGCCTCTTAGCCTCTAACACTGAAGCTTTCTTT. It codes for CASRGLLASNTEAFF.